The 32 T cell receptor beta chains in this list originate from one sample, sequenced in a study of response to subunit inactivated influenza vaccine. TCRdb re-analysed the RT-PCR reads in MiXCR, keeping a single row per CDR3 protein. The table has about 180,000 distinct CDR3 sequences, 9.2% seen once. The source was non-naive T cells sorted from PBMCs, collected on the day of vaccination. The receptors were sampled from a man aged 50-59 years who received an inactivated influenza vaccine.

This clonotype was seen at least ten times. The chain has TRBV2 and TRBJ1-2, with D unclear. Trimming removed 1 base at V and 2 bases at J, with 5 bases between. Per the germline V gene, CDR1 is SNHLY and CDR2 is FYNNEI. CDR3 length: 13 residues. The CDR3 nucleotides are TGTGCCAGCAGTGAAGACAGAAACTATGGCTACACCTTC. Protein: CASSEDRNYGYTF. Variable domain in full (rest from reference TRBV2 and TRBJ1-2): EPEVTQTPSHQVTQMGQEVILRCVPISNHLYFYWYRQILGQKVEFLVSFYNNEISEKSEIFDDQFSVERPDGSNFTLKIRSTKLEDSAMYFCASSEDRNYGYTFGSGTRLTVV.

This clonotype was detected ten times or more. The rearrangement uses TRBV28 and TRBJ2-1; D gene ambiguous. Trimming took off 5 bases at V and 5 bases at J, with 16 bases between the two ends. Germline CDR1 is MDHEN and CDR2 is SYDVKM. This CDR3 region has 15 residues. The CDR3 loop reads CASSPDFSAHNEQFF. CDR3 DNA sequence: TGTGCCAGCAGTCCAGACTTCAGCGCTCACAATGAGCAGTTCTTC.

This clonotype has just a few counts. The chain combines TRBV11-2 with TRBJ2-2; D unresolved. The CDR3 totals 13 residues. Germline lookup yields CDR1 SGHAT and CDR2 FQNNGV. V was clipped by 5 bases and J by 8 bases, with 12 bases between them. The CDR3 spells CASSPRLSGELFF. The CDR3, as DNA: TGTGCCAGCAGCCCCAGGCTATCGGGGGAGCTGTTTTTT.

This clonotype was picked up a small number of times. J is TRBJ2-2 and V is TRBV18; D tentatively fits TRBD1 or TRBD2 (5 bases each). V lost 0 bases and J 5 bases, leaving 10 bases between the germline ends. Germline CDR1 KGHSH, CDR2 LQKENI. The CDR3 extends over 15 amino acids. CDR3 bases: TGTGCCAGCTCACCACCTGGGACGTATACCGGGGAGCTGTTTTTT. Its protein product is CASSPPGTYTGELFF. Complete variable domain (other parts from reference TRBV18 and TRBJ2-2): NAGVMQNPRHLVRRRGQEARLRCSPMKGHSHVYWYRQLPEEGLKFMVYLQKENIIDESGMPKERFSAEFPKEGPSILRIQQVVRGDSAAYFCASSPPGTYTGELFFGEGSRLTVL.

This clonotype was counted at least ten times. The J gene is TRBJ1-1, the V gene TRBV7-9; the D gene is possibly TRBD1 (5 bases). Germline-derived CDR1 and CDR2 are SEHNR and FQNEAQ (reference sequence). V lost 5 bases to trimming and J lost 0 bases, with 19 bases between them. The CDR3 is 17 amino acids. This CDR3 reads CASSARVLLLMNTEAFF. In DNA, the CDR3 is TGTGCCAGCAGCGCCAGGGTTCTACTGCTCATGAACACTGAAGCTTTCTTT.

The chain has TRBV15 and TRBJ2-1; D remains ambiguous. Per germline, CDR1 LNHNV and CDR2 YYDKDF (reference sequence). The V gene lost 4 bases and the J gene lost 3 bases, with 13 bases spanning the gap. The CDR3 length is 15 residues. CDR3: CATSTRSQDYNEQFF. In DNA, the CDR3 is TGTGCCACCAGCACCCGGAGCCAAGACTACAATGAGCAGTTCTTC.

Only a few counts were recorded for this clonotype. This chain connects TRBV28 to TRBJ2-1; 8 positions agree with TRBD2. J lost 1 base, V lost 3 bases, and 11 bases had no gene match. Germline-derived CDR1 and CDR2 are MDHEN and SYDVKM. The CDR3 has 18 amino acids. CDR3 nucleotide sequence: TGTGCCAGCAGTTTCCCCACGCGCGGGGGGATGTCCTACAATGAGCAGTTCTTC. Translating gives CASSFPTRGGMSYNEQFF.

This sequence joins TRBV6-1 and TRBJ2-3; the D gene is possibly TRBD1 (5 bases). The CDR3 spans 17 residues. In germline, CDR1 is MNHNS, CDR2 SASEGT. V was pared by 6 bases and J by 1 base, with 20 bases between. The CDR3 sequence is CASSPIREVSGTDTQYF. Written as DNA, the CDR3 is TGTGCCAGCAGCCCGATCAGGGAAGTCAGTGGCACAGATACGCAGTATTTT.

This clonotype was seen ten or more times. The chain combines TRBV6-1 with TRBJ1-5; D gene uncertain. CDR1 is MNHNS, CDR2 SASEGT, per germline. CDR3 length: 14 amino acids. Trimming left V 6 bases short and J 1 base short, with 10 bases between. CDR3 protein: CASSARRSNQPQHF. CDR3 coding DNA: TGTGCCAGCAGCGCTAGGAGGAGCAATCAGCCCCAGCATTTT.

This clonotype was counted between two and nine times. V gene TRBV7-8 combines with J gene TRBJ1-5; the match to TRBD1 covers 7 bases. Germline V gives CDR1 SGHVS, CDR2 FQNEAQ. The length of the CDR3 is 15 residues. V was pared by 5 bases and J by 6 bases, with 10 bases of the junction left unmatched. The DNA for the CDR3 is TGTGCCAGCAGCCCGGAGACAGGGATGAGTCAGCCCCAGCATTTT. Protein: CASSPETGMSQPQHF.

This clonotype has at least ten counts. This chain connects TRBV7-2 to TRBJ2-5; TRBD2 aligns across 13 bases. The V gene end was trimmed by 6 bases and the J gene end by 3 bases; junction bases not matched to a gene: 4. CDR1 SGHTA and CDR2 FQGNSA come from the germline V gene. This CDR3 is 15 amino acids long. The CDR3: CASSRTSGGEETQYF. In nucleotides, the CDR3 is TGTGCCAGCAGTCGGACTAGCGGGGGAGAAGAGACCCAGTACTTC.

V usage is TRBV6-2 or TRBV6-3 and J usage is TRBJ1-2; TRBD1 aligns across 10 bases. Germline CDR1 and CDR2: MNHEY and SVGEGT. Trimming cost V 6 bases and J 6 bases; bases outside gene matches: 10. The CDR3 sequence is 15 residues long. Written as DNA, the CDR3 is TGTGCCAGCAGCCGAAGGTCAGGACAGGGGGATGGCTACACCTTC. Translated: CASSRRSGQGDGYTF.

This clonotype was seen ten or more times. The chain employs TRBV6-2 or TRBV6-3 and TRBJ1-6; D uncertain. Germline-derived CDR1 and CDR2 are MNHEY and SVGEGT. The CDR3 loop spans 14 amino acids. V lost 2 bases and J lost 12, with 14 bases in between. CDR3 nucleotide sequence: TGTGCCAGCAGTTACAACGCAGATCGGGGACCCCTCCACTTT. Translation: CASSYNADRGPLHF.

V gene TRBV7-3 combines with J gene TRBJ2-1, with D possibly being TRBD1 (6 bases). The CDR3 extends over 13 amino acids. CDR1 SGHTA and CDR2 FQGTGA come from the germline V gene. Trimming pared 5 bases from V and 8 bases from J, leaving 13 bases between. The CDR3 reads CASSPGAWDEQFF. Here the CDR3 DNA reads TGTGCCAGCAGCCCAGGGGCTTGGGATGAGCAGTTCTTC.

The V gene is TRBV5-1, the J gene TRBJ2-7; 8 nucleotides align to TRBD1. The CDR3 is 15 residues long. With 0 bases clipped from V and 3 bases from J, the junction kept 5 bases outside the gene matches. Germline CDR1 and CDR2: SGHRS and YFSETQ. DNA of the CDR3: TGCGCCAGCAGCTTGGAAGGGACAGGCGTCTACGAGCAGTACTTC. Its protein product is CASSLEGTGVYEQYF.

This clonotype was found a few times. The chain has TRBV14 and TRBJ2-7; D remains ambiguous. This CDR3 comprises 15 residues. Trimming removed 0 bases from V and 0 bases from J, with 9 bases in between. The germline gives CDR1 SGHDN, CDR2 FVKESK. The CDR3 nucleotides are TGTGCCAGCAGCCAAGACAGGCTAACCTCCTACGAGCAGTACTTC. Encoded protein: CASSQDRLTSYEQYF.

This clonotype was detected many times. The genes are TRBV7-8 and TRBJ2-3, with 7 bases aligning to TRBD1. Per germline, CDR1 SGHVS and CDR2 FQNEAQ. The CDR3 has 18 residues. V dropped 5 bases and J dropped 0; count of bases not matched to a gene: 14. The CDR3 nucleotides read TGTGCCAGCAGCCATTCCCTCGGGACAGCCTCTAGCACAGATACGCAGTATTTT. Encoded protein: CASSHSLGTASSTDTQYF.

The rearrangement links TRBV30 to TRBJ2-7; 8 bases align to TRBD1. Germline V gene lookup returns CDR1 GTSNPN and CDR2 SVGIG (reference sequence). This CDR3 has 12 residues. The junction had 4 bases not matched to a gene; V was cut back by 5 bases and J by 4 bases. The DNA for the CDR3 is TGTGCCTGGGGGGGACAGGAATACGAGCAGTACTTC. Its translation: CAWGGQEYEQYF.

In nucleotides, the CDR3 is TGTGCCAGCAGCCAAGCCCGGGGCAGCAATCAGCCCCAGCATTTT. Translated: CASSQARGSNQPQHF. This chain uses TRBV4-2 with TRBJ1-5, with a weak D call TRBD1 (5 bases). The CDR3 is 15 residues long. The V end was cut by 1 base, the J end by 1 base, with 8 bases between. Germline V gives CDR1 LGHNA, CDR2 YNFKEQ.

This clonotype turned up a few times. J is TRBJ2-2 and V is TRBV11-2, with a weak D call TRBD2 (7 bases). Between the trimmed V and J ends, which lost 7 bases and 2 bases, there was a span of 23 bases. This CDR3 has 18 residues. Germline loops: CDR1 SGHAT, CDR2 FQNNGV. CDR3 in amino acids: CASTLGGGQQGNTGELFF. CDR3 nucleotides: TGTGCCAGCACCCTAGGGGGGGGCCAGCAGGGTAACACCGGGGAGCTGTTTTTT.

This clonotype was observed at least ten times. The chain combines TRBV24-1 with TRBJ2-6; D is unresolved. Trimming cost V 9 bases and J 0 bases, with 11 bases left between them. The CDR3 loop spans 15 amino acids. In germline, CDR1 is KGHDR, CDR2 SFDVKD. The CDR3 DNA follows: TGTGCCACCGGCGAACTGAGCTCTGGGGCCAACGTCCTGACTTTC. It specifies CATGELSSGANVLTF.

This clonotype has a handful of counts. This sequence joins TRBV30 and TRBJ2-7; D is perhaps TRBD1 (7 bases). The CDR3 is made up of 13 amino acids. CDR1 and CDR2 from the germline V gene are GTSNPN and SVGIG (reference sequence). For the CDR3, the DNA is TGTGCTATCGCGGGGACAGTCGGCCTCGAGCAGTACTTC. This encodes CAIAGTVGLEQYF.

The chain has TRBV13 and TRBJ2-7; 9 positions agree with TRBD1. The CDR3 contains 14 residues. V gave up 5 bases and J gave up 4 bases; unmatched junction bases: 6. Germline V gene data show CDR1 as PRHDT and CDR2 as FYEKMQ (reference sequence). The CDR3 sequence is CASSTGTGLYEQYF. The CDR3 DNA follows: TGTGCCAGCAGCACCGGGACAGGGTTATACGAGCAGTACTTC. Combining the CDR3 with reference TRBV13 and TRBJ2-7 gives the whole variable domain AAGVIQSPRHLIKEKRETATLKCYPIPRHDTVYWYQQGPGQDPQFLISFYEKMQSDKGSIPDRFSAQQFSDYHSELNMSSLELGDSALYFCASSTGTGLYEQYFGPGTRLTVT.

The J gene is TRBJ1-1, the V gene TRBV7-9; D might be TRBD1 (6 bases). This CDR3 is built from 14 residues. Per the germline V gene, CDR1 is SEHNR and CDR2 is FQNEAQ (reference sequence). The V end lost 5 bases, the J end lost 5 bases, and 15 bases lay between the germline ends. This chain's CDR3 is CASSPGVRGTEAFF. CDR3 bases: TGTGCCAGCAGCCCAGGGGTTCGAGGGACTGAAGCTTTCTTT.

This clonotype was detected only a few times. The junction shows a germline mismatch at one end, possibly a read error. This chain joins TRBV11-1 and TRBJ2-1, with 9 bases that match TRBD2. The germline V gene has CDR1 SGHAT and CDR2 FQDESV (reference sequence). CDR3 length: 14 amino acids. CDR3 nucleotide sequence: TGTGCCAGCAGCGTAGCGGGAGAGGTCGGTGAGCAGTTCTTC. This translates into CASSVAGEVGEQFF.

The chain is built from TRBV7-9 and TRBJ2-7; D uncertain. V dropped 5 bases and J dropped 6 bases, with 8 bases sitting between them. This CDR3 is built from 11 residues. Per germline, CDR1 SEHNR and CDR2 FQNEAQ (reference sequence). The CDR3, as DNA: TGTGCCAGCAGCGGGGATGGCGAGCAGTACTTC. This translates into CASSGDGEQYF.

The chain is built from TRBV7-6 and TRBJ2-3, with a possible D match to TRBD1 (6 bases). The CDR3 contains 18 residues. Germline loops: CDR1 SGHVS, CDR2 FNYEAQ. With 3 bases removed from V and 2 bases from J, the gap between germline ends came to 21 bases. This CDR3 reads CASSFFGAVRGITDTQYF. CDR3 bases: TGTGCCAGCAGCTTCTTCGGTGCTGTGAGGGGGATCACAGATACGCAGTATTTT.

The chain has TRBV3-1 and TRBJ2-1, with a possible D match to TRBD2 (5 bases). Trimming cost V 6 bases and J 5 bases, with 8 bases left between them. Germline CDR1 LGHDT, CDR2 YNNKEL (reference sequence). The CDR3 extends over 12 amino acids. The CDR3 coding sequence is TGTGCCAGCAGACTAGAGGACAATGAGCAGTTCTTC. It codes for CASRLEDNEQFF.

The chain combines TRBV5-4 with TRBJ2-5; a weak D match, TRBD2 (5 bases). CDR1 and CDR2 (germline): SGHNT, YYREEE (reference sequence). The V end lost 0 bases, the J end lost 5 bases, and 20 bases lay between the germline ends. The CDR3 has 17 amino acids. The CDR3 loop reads CASSLGDTGKRVETQYF. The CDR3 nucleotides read TGTGCCAGCAGCTTGGGGGATACCGGGAAAAGAGTTGAGACCCAGTACTTC.

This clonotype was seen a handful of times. The CDR3 is CASSQRVVTEAFF. CDR3 bases: TGTGCCAGCAGTCAGCGGGTCGTCACTGAAGCTTTCTTT. This rearrangement joins TRBV6-6 to TRBJ1-1; D gene ambiguous. V was clipped by 5 bases and J by 4 bases, with 11 bases between them. Germline V gives CDR1 MNHNY, CDR2 SVGAGI (reference sequence). There are 13 residues in the CDR3.

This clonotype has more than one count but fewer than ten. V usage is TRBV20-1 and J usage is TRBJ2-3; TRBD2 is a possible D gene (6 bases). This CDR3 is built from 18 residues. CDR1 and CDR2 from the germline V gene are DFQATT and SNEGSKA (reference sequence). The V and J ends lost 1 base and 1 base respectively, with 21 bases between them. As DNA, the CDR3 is TGCAGTGCTAGAGGCGGGACGAGAAGAGCGAGAGGCACAGATACGCAGTATTTT. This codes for CSARGGTRRARGTDTQYF.

CDR3 sequence reads: CASKIGGEANSPLHF. Here the CDR3 DNA reads TGCGCCAGCAAAATTGGGGGAGAGGCTAATTCACCCCTCCACTTT. J is TRBJ1-6 and V is TRBV5-1, with D perhaps TRBD1 (5 bases). CDR1 is SGHRS and CDR2 is YFSETQ in the germline V gene. The CDR3 consists of 15 residues. V gave up 6 bases and J gave up 6 bases, with 16 bases separating them.